What follows are 25 T cell receptor beta chains derived from one specimen sequenced in a study of persistence of HIV-infected CD4 T cells. Their antigens remain unidentified. This nonspecific control used anti-CD3/anti-CD28 bead stimulation of CD4+ T cells. CD4+ T cells upregulating both CD40 ligand and CD69 were sorted as responding cells. The immunoSEQ assay was version 4, run in survey mode. The assay was immunoSEQ multiplex PCR, and TCRdb's table has in-frame clones only and misses some. This sample has tens of thousands of clones; approximately 93% occur once, and the top ten carry under 2%. This material consisted of CD4+ T cells sorted from PBMCs after 18-hour stimulation, taken from a patient who received antiretroviral therapy. These receptors were taken from an adult man with HIV who was CMV-seropositive.

The chain couples TRBV28 to TRBJ2-6, with D uncertain. Germline CDR1 MDHEN, CDR2 SYDVKM. The CDR3 runs 14 residues. Deletions cut 6 bases from V and 2 bases from J, with 8 bases between. The CDR3 reads CASSTLTGANVLTF. CDR3 nucleotides: TGTGCCAGCAGCACCCTAACTGGGGCCAACGTCCTGACTTTC.

V usage is TRBV4-1 and J usage is TRBJ2-7; 7 positions agree with TRBD1. CDR3 length equals 18 residues. Germline-derived CDR1 and CDR2 are MGHRA and YSYEKL. Trimming at V came to 1 base and at J to 4 bases, leaving 16 bases not matched to a gene. The DNA for the CDR3 is TGCGCCAGCAGCCAAGTAACCTCAGGGGGACCCACCCCATACGAGCAGTACTTC. Translation: CASSQVTSGGPTPYEQYF.

V gene TRBV3-1 (or the pseudogene TRBV3-2) combines with J gene TRBJ2-3, with 8 bases lining up with TRBD2. The V and J ends lost 2 bases and 2 bases, in that order; junction bases with no gene match: 3. CDR3 length: 15 residues. Germline V gene sequence: CDR1 LGHDT, CDR2 YNNKEL (reference sequence). CDR3 protein: CASSQTGGITDTQYF. In DNA form, the CDR3 reads TGTGCCAGCAGCCAAACGGGGGGGATCACAGATACGCAGTATTTT.

V is TRBV2 and J is TRBJ1-2; 7 bases agree with TRBD1. CDR1 and CDR2 from the germline V gene are SNHLY and FYNNEI. The CDR3 has 13 amino acids. V lost 2 bases and J lost 9; bases outside the gene matches: 6. Written as DNA, the CDR3 is TGTGCCAGCAGTGAACTAAGGGGACAGCGCTACACCTTC. This translates into CASSELRGQRYTF.

The J gene is TRBJ2-7, the V gene TRBV4-2; 9 nucleotides align to TRBD2. Germline V gives CDR1 LGHNA, CDR2 YNFKEQ. V shed 0 bases and J 2 bases; nucleotides not matched to a gene: 2. The CDR3 extends over 15 amino acids. The DNA of the CDR3 is TGTGCCAGCAGCCAAGAGCGGGGGGGCCCCTACGAGCAGTACTTC. Residues: CASSQERGGPYEQYF.

The rearrangement links TRBV5-4 to TRBJ1-2; tentative D call: TRBD1 (6 bases). CDR1 and CDR2 (germline): SGHNT, YYREEE (reference sequence). The CDR3 runs to 16 residues. Trimming shortened V by 2 bases and J by 6 bases, and 20 bases separated the two germline ends. CDR3 sequence (DNA): TGTGCCAGCAGCTTTCAAAACAGGGCTTTGGGGGATGGCTACACCTTC. Encoded protein: CASSFQNRALGDGYTF.

This chain joins TRBV19 and TRBJ2-3; D is unclear. The CDR3 has 12 residues. Trimming removed 6 bases at V and 0 bases at J, with 4 bases between. Germline values: CDR1 LNHDA, CDR2 SQIVND (reference sequence). The CDR3 nucleotides read TGTGCCAGTAGCCTAAGCACAGATACGCAGTATTTT. Its protein product is CASSLSTDTQYF.

The CDR3 loop reads CASSPAGPGNYEQYF. The CDR3 DNA sequence: TGTGCCAGCAGCCCGGCAGGCCCCGGTAACTACGAGCAGTACTTC. The genes are TRBV11-3 and TRBJ2-7, with D unclear. The ends were cut back, 5 bases at V and 3 bases at J, with 17 bases in the middle. Germline CDR1 and CDR2: SGHNT and YENEEA. The CDR3 contains 15 residues.

This sequence joins TRBV28 and TRBJ2-2; the D is unclear. The CDR3 contains 14 residues. The germline V gene has CDR1 MDHEN and CDR2 SYDVKM. Between the trimmed V and J ends, which lost 4 bases and 2 bases, there was a span of 8 bases. CDR3: CASSSGPNTGELFF. CDR3 nucleotides: TGTGCCAGCAGTTCGGGCCCTAACACCGGGGAGCTGTTTTTT.

This clone was seen a single time. The CDR3 sequence: CASSFGQGNTGELFF. CDR3 bases: TGCGCCAGCAGCTTCGGGCAGGGGAACACCGGGGAGCTGTTTTTT. The V and J genes are TRBV5-1 and TRBJ2-2; D may be TRBD1 (5 bases). The germline V gene has CDR1 SGHRS and CDR2 YFSETQ. The CDR3 consists of 15 residues. Trimming removed 2 bases at V and 1 base at J, with 9 bases between. The full variable domain, with the rest looked up from reference TRBV5-1 and TRBJ2-2, is KAGVTQTPRYLIKTRGQQVTLSCSPISGHRSVSWYQQTPGQGLQFLFEYFSETQRNKGNFPGRFSGRQFSNSRSEMNVSTLELGDSALYLCASSFGQGNTGELFFGEGSRLTVL.

J is TRBJ1-2 and V is TRBV28, with TRBD1 matching over 7 bases. Germline CDR1 MDHEN, CDR2 SYDVKM. The junction had 3 bases not matched to a gene; V was cut back by 5 bases and J by 0 bases. CDR3 length: 14 residues. DNA of the CDR3: TGTGCCAGCAGTGTACAGGGGCCTAACTATGGCTACACCTTC. Translated, it gives CASSVQGPNYGYTF.

J is TRBJ1-4 and V is TRBV5-1; D is undetermined. CDR1 SGHRS and CDR2 YFSETQ come from the germline V gene. The CDR3 runs to 15 residues. Trimming stripped 4 bases from V and 0 bases from J, with 10 bases between. The CDR3 DNA is TGCGCCAGCAGCCCGGCCCAGACAACTAATGAAAAACTGTTTTTT. It yields the protein CASSPAQTTNEKLFF.

The chain is built from TRBV5-1 and TRBJ2-2, with D perhaps matching TRBD1 (5 bases). CDR1 and CDR2 from the germline V gene are SGHRS and YFSETQ. V lost 0 bases, J lost 1 base, and 10 bases lay in between. CDR3 size: 16 residues. Here the CDR3 reads CASSLEGAGNTGELFF. In nucleotides, the CDR3 is TGCGCCAGCAGCTTGGAAGGGGCTGGGAACACCGGGGAGCTGTTTTTT.

The V call is TRBV10-3, the J call TRBJ1-1; D gene uncertain. Trimming cost V 0 bases and J 7 bases, with 6 bases left between them. The length of the CDR3 is 12 residues. Germline V CDR1 and CDR2: ENHRY, SYGVKD. Here the CDR3 reads CAISESMGEAFF. The DNA for the CDR3 is TGTGCCATCAGTGAGTCCATGGGTGAAGCTTTCTTT.

This rearrangement joins TRBV28 to TRBJ2-3; no definite D call. V lost 3 bases and J 6 bases, leaving 13 bases between the germline ends. CDR1 MDHEN and CDR2 SYDVKM come from the germline V gene. This CDR3 region has 14 residues. Here the CDR3 DNA reads TGTGCCAGCAGTTTGTGGCATACCAAGGATACGCAGTATTTT. This sequence encodes CASSLWHTKDTQYF.

The chain joins TRBV19 to TRBJ1-2; D is ambiguous. CDR1 and CDR2 (germline): LNHDA, SQIVND (reference sequence). With 2 bases removed from V and 8 bases from J, the gap between germline ends came to 21 bases. CDR3 length equals 16 residues. CDR3 residues: CASSIFGHSKITGYTF. The DNA of the CDR3 is TGTGCCAGTAGTATATTCGGCCACTCTAAAATAACGGGCTACACCTTC.

The chain couples TRBV10-3 to TRBJ2-1; possibly TRBD2 for D (6 bases). CDR1 is ENHRY, CDR2 SYGVKD, per germline. The V and J ends lost 6 bases and 0 bases respectively, with 12 bases between them. CDR3 size: 15 residues. CDR3 protein: CAIRKNGGSYNEQFF. CDR3 in DNA: TGTGCCATCAGAAAGAACGGGGGCTCCTACAATGAGCAGTTCTTC.

The chain employs TRBV9 and TRBJ1-6; D is unclear. V dropped 3 bases and J dropped 7 bases, with 11 bases sitting between them. The CDR3 covers 14 residues. Germline V gene lookup returns CDR1 SGDLS and CDR2 YYNGEE. The CDR3 sequence is CASSETQSNSPLHF. CDR3 bases: TGTGCCAGCAGCGAGACCCAATCAAATTCACCCCTCCACTTT.

J is TRBJ1-1 and V is TRBV6-4, with D hard to call. The germline V gene has CDR1 MRHNA and CDR2 SNTAGT. The CDR3 is 13 amino acids. V was pared by 4 bases and J by 2 bases, with 8 bases between. CDR3 amino acids: CASSVEGNTEAFF. CDR3 DNA sequence: TGTGCCAGCAGTGTCGAGGGAAACACTGAAGCTTTCTTT.

The chain is built from TRBV2 and TRBJ2-7, with 12 bases matching TRBD1. The CDR3 totals 15 residues. CDR1 and CDR2 from the germline V gene are SNHLY and FYNNEI. The V and J ends lost 6 bases and 5 bases, in that order; junction bases with no gene match: 8. The DNA for the CDR3 is TGTGCCAGCAGGTCCGGGACAGGGGGCCCCCACGAGCAGTACTTC. Residues: CASRSGTGGPHEQYF.

V is TRBV7-7 and J is TRBJ2-1, with 7 bases identical to TRBD1. Losses at the gene ends were 4 bases for V and 0 bases for J; bases not matched to a gene: 15. This CDR3 contains 19 residues. CDR1 is SSHAT and CDR2 is FNYEAQ in the germline V gene (reference sequence). CDR3 bases: TGTGCCAGCAGCTCTGGGCGAGGGGGCTCCCTAAGCTCCTACAATGAGCAGTTCTTC. It translates to CASSSGRGGSLSSYNEQFF.

The V and J genes are TRBV28 and TRBJ1-4; a possible D gene is TRBD1 (6 bases). The germline gives CDR1 MDHEN, CDR2 SYDVKM. Trimming pared 4 bases from V and 2 bases from J, leaving 14 bases between. The CDR3 loop spans 16 amino acids. The CDR3 reads CASSSPRGVTNEKLFF. The CDR3 bases are TGTGCCAGCAGTTCCCCGAGGGGGGTCACTAATGAAAAACTGTTTTTT.

The V call is TRBV19, the J call TRBJ2-3; 9 positions agree with TRBD1. The CDR3 extends over 16 amino acids. With 3 bases clipped from V and 9 bases from J, the junction kept 13 bases outside the gene matches. CDR1 and CDR2 (germline): LNHDA, SQIVND (reference sequence). CDR3 protein: CASSMGQGPQDETQYF. Written as DNA, the CDR3 is TGTGCCAGTAGTATGGGACAGGGTCCCCAAGATGAGACGCAGTATTTT.

The rearrangement links TRBV10-2 to TRBJ2-2; TRBD2 matches at 9 bases. Trimming cost V 4 bases and J 4 bases; bases outside gene matches: 4. This CDR3 region has 15 residues. The V gene's germline CDR1 is WSHSY and CDR2 SAAADI. CDR3 nucleotide sequence: TGCGCCAGCAGTGGAGGTAGCGGGGGCACCGGGGAGCTGTTTTTT. Translation: CASSGGSGGTGELFF.

This sequence joins TRBV10-2 and TRBJ2-7; 8 bases are shared with TRBD1. CDR3 length equals 13 residues. Germline V gives CDR1 WSHSY, CDR2 SAAADI. The ends lost 5 bases at V and 2 bases at J; junction bases unmatched: 2. CDR3 nucleotide sequence: TGCGCCAGCAGTTTACAGGGGGCCTACGAGCAGTACTTC. Protein sequence: CASSLQGAYEQYF.